The source of this TCR beta chain is a study of OX40 agonist ivuxolimab in advanced cancers. Sequencing used immunoSEQ multiplex PCR; TCRdb keeps in-frame clones, though not all of them. In the table there are around 90,000 clones, about 90% of which are singletons. The junction had 7 bases not matched to a gene; V was cut back by 6 bases and J by 2 bases. The CDR3 is 14 amino acids. Germline V gene lookup returns CDR1 MNHEY and CDR2 SVGAGI. The sequencing used CD4+ or CD8+ T cells sorted from blood, collected in a trial of the OX40 agonist ivuxolimab. This clonotype was obtained from an adult with an advanced solid tumor such as melanoma, head and neck, liver or kidney cancer. The gene calls are TRBV6-5 and TRBJ2-7; 7 bases match TRBD2. The CDR3 DNA sequence: TGTGCCAGCAGGAAAGCGGGGAGAACCTACGAGCAGTACTTC. It encodes CASRKAGRTYEQYF.